The clone carrying this T cell receptor beta chain occurred many times. What it binds is not known. Little can be read into the size of this beta chain, an off-target read in a library designed for alpha chains. Trimming took 3 bases from V and 0 from J, leaving 7 bases between them. The CDR3 length is 14 residues. CDR1 and CDR2 from the germline V gene are KGHSH and LQKENI. These data belong to a study of spatial heterogeneity in lung cancer. In the study overall: Each distinct TCR and UMI combination averaged more than ten appearances in raw reads.

This sample's time point: sample taken at primary tumor resection. Samples were donated by 72 untreated early-stage non-small cell lung cancer patients. Study conclusions and caveats: Tumor mutation count correlated with how many alpha and beta TCRs expanded intratumorally.

Via MiXCR, TCRdb re-called the 5' RACE reads, giving one row per CDR3 protein. The repertoire holds roughly 7,000 distinct CDR3 sequences, roughly an eighth seen once, with approximately 9.8% in the top ten. This chain links TRBV18 with TRBJ2-3; no reliable D call. This TCR was sampled from a male donor with early-stage non-small cell lung cancer. The sequenced sample was lung tumor tissue, obtained at surgery. CDR3 nucleotides: TGTGCCAGCTCACCGGGTCTTAGCACAGATACGCAGTATTTT. It yields the protein CASSPGLSTDTQYF.